This T cell receptor (beta chain) originates from a study of blood T cells in healthy people across ages. The CDR3 contains 13 residues. V was trimmed by 1 base and J by 4 bases, leaving 7 bases between them. Germline lookup yields CDR1 GTSNPN and CDR2 SVGIG (reference sequence). It was with a sample-barcoded 5' primer and a J-beta primer mix that a second PCR of roughly 7 to 12 cycles was run. TCRdb reprocessed the 5' RACE reads with MiXCR, giving one entry per CDR3 protein. The table has about 1,400,000 distinct CDR3 sequences, approximately 38% seen once; the top ten hold roughly 8.2%. Sequenced sample: blood. V usage is TRBV30 and J usage is TRBJ1-4; D gene uncertain. This TCR was recovered from a woman aged 18-35 years in good health. The CDR3: CAWSGSLNEKLFF. In DNA, the CDR3 is TGTGCCTGGAGTGGGAGCCTTAATGAAAAACTGTTTTTT.